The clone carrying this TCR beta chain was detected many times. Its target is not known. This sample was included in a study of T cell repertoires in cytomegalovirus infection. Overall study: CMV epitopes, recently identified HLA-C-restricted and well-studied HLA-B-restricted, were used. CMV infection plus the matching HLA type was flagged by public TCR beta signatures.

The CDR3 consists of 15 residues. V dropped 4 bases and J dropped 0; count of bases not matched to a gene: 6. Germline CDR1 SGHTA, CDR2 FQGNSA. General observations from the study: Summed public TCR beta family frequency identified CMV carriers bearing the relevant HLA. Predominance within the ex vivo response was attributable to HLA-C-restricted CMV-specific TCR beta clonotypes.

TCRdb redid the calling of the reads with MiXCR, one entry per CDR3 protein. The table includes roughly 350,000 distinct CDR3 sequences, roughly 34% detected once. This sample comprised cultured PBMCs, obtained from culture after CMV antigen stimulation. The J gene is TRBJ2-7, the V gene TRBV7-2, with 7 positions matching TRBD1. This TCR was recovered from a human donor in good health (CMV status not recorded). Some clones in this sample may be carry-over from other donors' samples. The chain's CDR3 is CASSSRTGSSYEQYF. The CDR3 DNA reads TGTGCCAGCAGCTCGAGGACAGGAAGCTCCTACGAGCAGTACTTC. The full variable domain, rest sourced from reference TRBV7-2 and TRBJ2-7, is GAGVSQSPSNKVTEKGKDVELRCDPISGHTALYWYRQSLGQGLEFLIYFQGNSAPDKSGLPSDRFSAERTGGSVSTLTIQRTQQEDSAVYLCASSSRTGSSYEQYFGPGTRLTVT.